Following are 14 T cell receptor beta chains from one sample sequenced in a study of post-analysis software for immune sequencing data. Findings of the study overall: The five TRBV segments detected at higher frequency in patients than in controls included TRBV5-6, TRBV5-1 and TRBV20-1.

Their antigen targets remain unknown. Incorporated into the TCR beta cDNA libraries were unique molecular identifiers, which served to reduce PCR and sequencing biases. TCRdb analysed the PCR reads with MiXCR anew, one entry per CDR3 protein. The table records approximately 150,000 distinct CDR3 sequences, about 30% of them present only once. Sequencing was performed on blood. The source of these receptors is a girl aged 5-17 years with multiple sclerosis.

To note about this clonotype: Compared with germline, one end of the junction differs, possibly owing to a read error. The rearrangement links TRBV12-3 or TRBV12-4 to TRBJ1-3, with D unresolved. The CDR3 sequence is 14 residues long. As DNA, the CDR3 is TGTGTCAGCAGTTTGAGCCACTCTGGAAACACCATATATTTT. The encoded protein is CVSSLSHSGNTIYF.

The V and J genes are TRBV28 and TRBJ1-6, with 7 bases that match TRBD1. The CDR3 has 11 residues. Germline CDR1 and CDR2: MDHEN and SYDVKM. The V and J ends lost 6 bases and 14 bases, in that order; junction bases with no gene match: 4. The CDR3 region has the DNA TGTGCCAGCAGCTCCGACAGGGCCCTCCACTTT. Translated: CASSSDRALHF.

The V gene is TRBV10-3, the J gene TRBJ1-2; TRBD1 might be the D (5 bases). Trimming pared 3 bases from V and 7 bases from J, leaving 21 bases between. CDR1 and CDR2 (germline): ENHRY, SYGVKD. The CDR3 covers 16 residues. The CDR3 DNA reads TGTGCCATCAGTGAAACTGTTGGGGCCTCGGGATTTGGCTACACCTTC. Translated, it gives CAISETVGASGFGYTF.

In this sample, this clonotype turned up many times. The chain links TRBV20-1 to TRBJ2-5; 12 bases are shared with TRBD2. V dropped 1 base and J dropped 5; count of bases not matched to a gene: 11. Germline V gene sequence: CDR1 DFQATT, CDR2 SNEGSKA (reference sequence). This CDR3 is 17 amino acids long. CDR3 nucleotides: TGCAGTGCTAGAGGGGCTAGCGGGAGGGCCTTAACGGAGACCCAGTACTTC. Residues: CSARGASGRALTETQYF.

Comments on this clonotype: A read error is possible here, since a much larger clone lies one base away. This chain connects TRBV7-8 to TRBJ2-5, with D uncertain. Between the trimmed V and J ends, which lost 5 bases and 11 bases, there was a span of 21 bases. The CDR3 length is 14 residues. Germline V gene data show CDR1 as SGHVS and CDR2 as FQNEAQ. The CDR3, as DNA: TGTGCCAGCAGCCTCCGGGTCTTGGGGAATGAGCAGTACTTC. The encoded protein is CASSLRVLGNEQYF.

Comments on this clonotype: A much larger clone differs from this one at a single base, so this may be a read error. The V gene is TRBV20-1, the J gene TRBJ2-3, with a tentative D call TRBD2 (6 bases). Germline V lookup: CDR1 DFQATT, CDR2 SNEGSKA (reference sequence). The CDR3 totals 14 residues. V was pared by 4 bases and J by 1 base, with 12 bases between. The CDR3 here is CSATGRRGTDTQYF. The CDR3 DNA reads as TGCAGTGCTACGGGACGGAGGGGCACAGATACGCAGTATTTT.

This clonotype was seen repeatedly, ten times or more. The chain employs TRBV9 and TRBJ2-1, with 9 positions matching TRBD1. The CDR3 is made up of 15 amino acids. In germline, CDR1 is SGDLS, CDR2 YYNGEE. J lost 8 bases, V lost 3 bases, and 9 bases had no gene match. Written as DNA, the CDR3 is TGTGCCAGCAGCGCCCCCGGGACAGGGCTCGATGAGCAGTTCTTC. Translated, it gives CASSAPGTGLDEQFF. Full variable domain (remainder filled in from reference TRBV9 and TRBJ2-1): DSGVTQTPKHLITATGQRVTLRCSPRSGDLSVYWYQQSLDQGLQFLIQYYNGEERAKGNILERFSAQQFPDLHSELNLSSLELGDSALYFCASSAPGTGLDEQFFGPGTRLTVL.

This clonotype appeared many times. The chain recombines TRBV6-5 with TRBJ2-1; D unclear. V lost 7 bases and J 9 bases, leaving 16 bases between the germline ends. CDR1 is MNHEY and CDR2 is SVGAGI in the germline V gene. The CDR3 is 13 residues long. CDR3 residues: CASTDPLIVEQFF. The DNA for the CDR3 is TGTGCCAGCACCGACCCGTTGATAGTTGAGCAGTTCTTC.

A few counts support this clonotype. CDR3 coding DNA: TGTGCCAGCAGAACCGGGACAGGGCCCGACGAGCAGTACTTC. Its translation: CASRTGTGPDEQYF. The chain carries TRBV7-9 and TRBJ2-7; TRBD1 aligns across 9 bases. Germline assignment: CDR1 SEHNR and CDR2 FQNEAQ (reference sequence). Germline trimming cut 6 bases from V and 5 bases from J; bases unmatched to any gene: 8. The CDR3 is made up of 14 amino acids. Full variable domain (remainder filled in from reference TRBV7-9 and TRBJ2-7): DTGVSQNPRHKITKRGQNVTFRCDPISEHNRLYWYRQTLGQGPEFLTYFQNEAQLEKSRLLSDRFSAERPKGSFSTLEIQRTEQGDSAMYLCASRTGTGPDEQYFGPGTRLTVT.

About this clonotype itself: A much larger clone lies a single base off, so this may be a read error. The rearrangement links TRBV3-1 to TRBJ2-7, with 8 bases fitting TRBD1. The closer fit of TRBJ2-5 to the DNA end suggests the J call may be wrong. This CDR3 has 16 residues. Looked up from germline, CDR1 is LGHDT and CDR2 is YNNKEL (reference sequence). As DNA, the CDR3 is TGTGCCAGCAGCCAAGGTGGAGGACAGGGCCGGGAGACCCAGTACTTC. This translates into CASSQGGGQGRETQYF.

The table lists this clonotype with many counts. The V gene is TRBV15, the J gene TRBJ1-2; no firm D call. The CDR3 covers 13 residues. CDR1 is LNHNV, CDR2 YYDKDF, per germline (reference sequence). V lost 1 base, J lost 8 bases, and 11 bases lay in between. The chain's CDR3 is CATSRGVLAGYTF. CDR3 DNA sequence: TGTGCCACCAGCAGAGGGGTGTTGGCGGGCTACACCTTC.

This clonotype was seen a few times. The V and J genes are TRBV5-1 and TRBJ2-2; 10 bases are shared with TRBD2. CDR3 size: 17 residues. The germline V gene has CDR1 SGHRS and CDR2 YFSETQ. V trimming: 3 bases; J trimming: 5 bases; junction bases outside the gene matches: 10. For the CDR3, the DNA is TGCGCCAGCAGCTCCGGGACTAGCGAGAGGGGAACCGGGGAGCTGTTTTTT. Its protein product is CASSSGTSERGTGELFF.

This clonotype appeared many times. V is TRBV6-6 and J is TRBJ2-1; D is unresolved. The CDR3 has 14 amino acids. Germline V lookup: CDR1 MNHNY, CDR2 SVGAGI (reference sequence). The V gene lost 5 bases and the J gene lost 2 bases, with 10 bases spanning the gap. CDR3 loop: CASSRERAYNEQFF. Written as DNA, the CDR3 is TGTGCCAGCAGTAGGGAACGGGCCTACAATGAGCAGTTCTTC.

This clonotype was seen ten or more times. This chain joins TRBV15 and TRBJ2-3; no clear D. CDR3 size: 13 residues. V was pared by 2 bases and J by 2 bases, with 5 bases between. CDR1 is LNHNV and CDR2 is YYDKDF in the germline V gene (reference sequence). For the CDR3, the DNA is TGTGCCACCAGCAGACCCTACACAGATACGCAGTATTTT. Its translation is CATSRPYTDTQYF.